This T cell receptor beta chain stems from a study of blood T cells in healthy people across ages. Study-wide results and limits: Unknown CMV status may confound age-related changes in expanded clones.

CDR1 is MNHEY, CDR2 SVGAGI, per germline. The V gene lost 2 bases and the J gene lost 0 bases, with 14 bases spanning the gap. The CDR3 runs 17 residues. Sample-barcoded 5' priming and a J-beta primer mix drove a second PCR of roughly 7 to 11 cycles. CDR3-containing paired-end reads numbered at least 2.5 million in each sample. Each CDR3 protein gets one entry after TCRdb re-called the 5' RACE reads with MiXCR. The repertoire holds some 760,000 distinct CDR3 sequences, with roughly 25% as singletons. Donors were healthy Caucasian individuals from Russia aged roughly 6 to 90. Worth noting for this clonotype: No antigen is known for it.

This same sample was also part of a study on T cells of mothers and their children.

The chain combines TRBV6-5 with TRBJ1-3; no clear D gene. The specimen was blood. The TCR originated in a boy between 10 and 17 years old in good health. In DNA, the CDR3 is TGTGCCAGCAGTTACACAGCTACCTTCGGCTCTGGAAACACCATATATTTT. Translating gives CASSYTATFGSGNTIYF.